This T cell receptor beta chain was documented in a study of identical twins. Study-wide findings and caveats: Interpretation of the results relied on cross-sectional statistical analysis and not on following the same donors. There were fewer insertions in abundant cord blood beta clonotypes, but memory repertoires showed no such pattern.

Template switching introduced a universal primer site, and the cDNA bore unique molecular identifiers. TCRdb recomputed calls from the 5' RACE reads with MiXCR, one row per CDR3 protein. The sample has about 1.7 million distinct CDR3 sequences; 32% are singletons. This CDR3 contains 17 residues. The V gene end was trimmed by 0 bases and the J gene end by 5 bases; junction bases not matched to a gene: 8. Germline V CDR1 and CDR2: LGHNA, YNFKEQ. This clonotype was recorded a few times. What it binds is unknown. The sequenced sample consisted of cord blood. The chain uses TRBV4-2 and TRBJ2-1; 9 nucleotides agree with TRBD2. The receptor's source is a newborn girl in good health. The CDR3 loop reads CASSQEGWASGNNEQFF. The CDR3 DNA sequence: TGTGCCAGCAGCCAAGAAGGGTGGGCTAGCGGGAACAATGAGCAGTTCTTC.